The present entry profiles one TCR beta chain with its context. The CDR3 is 12 residues long. Per the germline V gene, CDR1 is KGHDR and CDR2 is SFDVKD. V lost 10 bases and J 8 bases, leaving 13 bases between the germline ends. The data stem from a study of blood T cell repertoires in COVID-19. Study summary: T cells, B-cell-depleted T cells, or PBMCs supplied cDNA or gDNA.

Measured with immunoSEQ multiplex PCR; TCRdb has only the in-frame clones, and not every one. The sample includes roughly 150,000 clones, 70% to 90% of them seen just once. The material sequenced was peripheral blood. V gene TRBV24-1 combines with J gene TRBJ2-2; D possibly corresponds to TRBD1 (6 bases). This TCR derives from a woman aged 70-85 years with acute or convalescent COVID-19. CDR3 in amino acids: CATQDRSGELFF. The CDR3 DNA reads TGTGCCACGCAGGACAGATCTGGGGAGCTGTTTTTT.